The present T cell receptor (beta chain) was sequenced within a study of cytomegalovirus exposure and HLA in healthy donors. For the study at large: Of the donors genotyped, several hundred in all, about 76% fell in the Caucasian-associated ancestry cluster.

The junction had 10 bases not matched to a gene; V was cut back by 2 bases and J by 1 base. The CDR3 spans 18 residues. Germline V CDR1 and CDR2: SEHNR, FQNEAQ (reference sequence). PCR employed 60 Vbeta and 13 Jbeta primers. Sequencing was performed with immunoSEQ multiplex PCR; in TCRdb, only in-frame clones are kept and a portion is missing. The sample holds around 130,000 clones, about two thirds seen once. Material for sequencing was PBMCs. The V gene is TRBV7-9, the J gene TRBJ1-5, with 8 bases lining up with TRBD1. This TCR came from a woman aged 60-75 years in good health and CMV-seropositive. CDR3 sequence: CASSLFPGQGVSNQPQHF. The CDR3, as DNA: TGTGCCAGCAGCTTATTCCCAGGACAGGGTGTAAGCAATCAGCCCCAGCATTTT.